One sample yielded the 12 T cell receptor beta chains listed below, sequenced in a study of identifying expanded T cells in peripheral blood. Some clones are missing from TCRdb's copy, which holds only in-frame ones; the method was immunoSEQ multiplex PCR. The sample lists 100,000 or so clones, around 88% occurring once. The sample taken for sequencing was blood. These receptors were collected from a person between 18 and 69 years old in good health.

The V and J genes are TRBV6-5 and TRBJ2-3; D not resolved. The CDR3 length is 15 residues. CDR1 and CDR2 (germline): MNHEY, SVGAGI. Trimming pared 7 bases from V and 2 bases from J, leaving 16 bases between. This chain's CDR3 is CASKRAAPSTDTQYF. CDR3 nucleotides: TGTGCCAGCAAAAGGGCTGCACCCTCCACAGATACGCAGTATTTT.

The CDR3 DNA sequence: TGTGCCAGCTGGCCCGGGGGGTCTGGATATGGCTACACCTTC. It yields the protein CASWPGGSGYGYTF. This chain connects TRBV28 to TRBJ1-2, with TRBD1 as a possible D gene (5 bases). V shed 8 bases and J shed 5 bases, with 18 bases lying between them. Germline V gene sequence: CDR1 MDHEN, CDR2 SYDVKM. The length of the CDR3 is 14 residues.

The CDR3 sequence: CASSSVYKSIYF. The DNA for the CDR3 is TGTGCCAGCAGCTCGGTATACAAATCCATATATTTT. The rearrangement joins TRBV5-6 to TRBJ1-3; no reliable D call. This CDR3 is built from 12 residues. Trimming shortened V by 3 bases and J by 11 bases, and 12 bases separated the two germline ends. Germline V gene data show CDR1 as SGHDT and CDR2 as YYEEEE.

The chain uses TRBV5-6 and TRBJ2-3, with 10 nucleotides matching TRBD2. The CDR3 has 16 amino acids. Per germline, CDR1 SGHDT and CDR2 YYEEEE. V gave up 4 bases and J gave up 1 base; unmatched junction bases: 6. CDR3 region: CASSPSGLAGTDTQYF. In DNA, the CDR3 is TGTGCCAGCAGCCCATCCGGACTAGCGGGCACAGATACGCAGTATTTT.

CDR3 residues: CASSERSDGNQPQHF. The CDR3 region has the DNA TGTGCCAGCAGTGAACGGTCAGACGGCAATCAGCCCCAGCATTTT. The chain links TRBV2 to TRBJ1-5, with D uncertain. V was pared by 2 bases and J by 2 bases, with 10 bases between. The CDR3 has 15 residues. Looked up from germline, CDR1 is SNHLY and CDR2 is FYNNEI.

This chain joins TRBV6-1 and TRBJ1-2, with TRBD1 as a possible D gene (6 bases). CDR1 is MNHNS, CDR2 SASEGT, per germline. The CDR3 has 15 residues. Trimming left V 0 bases short and J 4 bases short, with 12 bases between. This CDR3 is CASSEAPGGLYGYTF. The DNA of the CDR3 is TGTGCCAGCAGTGAAGCGCCGGGGGGCCTCTATGGCTACACCTTC.

This chain uses TRBV28 with TRBJ2-5; D may correspond to TRBD1 or TRBD2 (5 bases each). This CDR3 comprises 13 residues. V shed 2 bases and J shed 2 bases, with 6 bases lying between them. Germline V gives CDR1 MDHEN, CDR2 SYDVKM. Here the CDR3 DNA reads TGTGCCAGCAGTTTAGGGGGACAAGAGACCCAGTACTTC. Protein: CASSLGGQETQYF.

This clone came up many times. J is TRBJ2-6 and V is TRBV4-1; D not resolved. The CDR3 runs 14 residues. The germline V and J ends were trimmed by 6 bases and 0 bases, with 6 bases remaining between them. Germline lookup yields CDR1 MGHRA and CDR2 YSYEKL. The CDR3 bases are TGCGCCAGCAGTCATGGCTCTGGGGCCAACGTCCTGACTTTC. Translation: CASSHGSGANVLTF.

The J gene is TRBJ2-2, the V gene TRBV7-2, with D unclear. Trimming removed 1 base from V and 1 base from J, with 7 bases in between. Germline assignment: CDR1 SGHTA and CDR2 FQGNSA. The CDR3 is made up of 15 amino acids. CDR3 DNA sequence: TGTGCCAGCAGCTTAGACGCCGGGAACACCGGGGAGCTGTTTTTT. Amino acid sequence: CASSLDAGNTGELFF.

The rearrangement joins TRBV5-5 to TRBJ2-3; possibly TRBD1 or TRBD2 for D (7 bases each). V was pared by 0 bases and J by 8 bases, with 16 bases between. The CDR3 has 15 residues. Per germline, CDR1 SGHKS and CDR2 YYEKEE (reference sequence). This CDR3 is CASSLGQGGRGTQYF. In DNA, the CDR3 is TGTGCCAGCAGCTTGGGACAGGGTGGGAGGGGTACGCAGTATTTT.

The chain joins TRBV2 to TRBJ2-3, with D unresolved. Trimming removed 6 bases from V and 3 bases from J, with 13 bases in between. Germline V gene data show CDR1 as SNHLY and CDR2 as FYNNEI. The CDR3 loop spans 14 amino acids. The CDR3 loop reads CASRATLYTDTQYF. CDR3 coding DNA: TGTGCCAGCAGGGCAACACTTTATACAGATACGCAGTATTTT.

V and J are TRBV5-1 and TRBJ1-6, with 7 bases that match TRBD1. This CDR3 region has 15 residues. CDR1 SGHRS and CDR2 YFSETQ come from the germline V gene. V was pared by 0 bases and J by 10 bases, with 7 bases of the junction left unmatched. The CDR3 bases are TGCGCCAGCAGCTTGGCCCAGGGGGTCGGGTCACCCCTCCACTTT. It codes for CASSLAQGVGSPLHF.